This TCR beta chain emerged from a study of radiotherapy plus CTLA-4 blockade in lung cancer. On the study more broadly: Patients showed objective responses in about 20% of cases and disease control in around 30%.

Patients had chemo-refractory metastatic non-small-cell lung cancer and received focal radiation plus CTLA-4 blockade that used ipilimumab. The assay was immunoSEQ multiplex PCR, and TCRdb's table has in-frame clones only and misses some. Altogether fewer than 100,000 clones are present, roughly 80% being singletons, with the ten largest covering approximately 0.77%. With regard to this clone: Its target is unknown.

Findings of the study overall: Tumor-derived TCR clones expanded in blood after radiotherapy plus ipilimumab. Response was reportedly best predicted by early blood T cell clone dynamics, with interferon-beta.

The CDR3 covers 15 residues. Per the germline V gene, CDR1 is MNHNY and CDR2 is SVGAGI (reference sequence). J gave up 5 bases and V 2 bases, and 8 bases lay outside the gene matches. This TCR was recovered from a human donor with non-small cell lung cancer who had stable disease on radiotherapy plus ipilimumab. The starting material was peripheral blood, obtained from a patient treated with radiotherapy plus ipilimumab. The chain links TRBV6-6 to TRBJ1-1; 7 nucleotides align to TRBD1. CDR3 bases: TGTGCCAGCAGTTACCCTGGGACAGCCCAAACTGAAGCTTTCTTT. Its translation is CASSYPGTAQTEAFF.